This T cell receptor beta chain was obtained from a study of OX40 agonist ivuxolimab in advanced cancers. Overall study: All patients had ivuxolimab intravenously every 2 weeks at 0.01 to 10 mg/kg.

Study results and limitations: Clonal expansion in partial responders at 0.1-3.0 mg/kg ranked among the lowest.

Produced via immunoSEQ multiplex PCR; TCRdb's table is partial and in-frame only. The data show 30,000 to 45,000 clones, about 88% seen once. This clone has a single count. Its antigen remains unidentified. Specimen: CD4+ or CD8+ T cells sorted from blood, collected in a trial of the OX40 agonist ivuxolimab. The source of this sequence is an adult with an advanced solid tumor such as melanoma, head and neck, liver or kidney cancer.

DNA of the CDR3: TGCAGCGGAGTGATTAGGACAGGCACTGAAGCTTTCTTT. Amino acid sequence: CSGVIRTGTEAFF. This rearrangement joins TRBV29-1 to TRBJ1-1, with TRBD1 matching over 7 bases. CDR3 length: 13 amino acids. After removal of 7 bases from V and 4 bases from J, the junction contained 9 bases not matched to a gene. Germline V gene lookup returns CDR1 SQVTM and CDR2 ANQGSEA.